The next 19 T cell receptor beta chains were all read from a single sample in a study of T cell clusters in autoimmune cytopenias. About 37,500 genome equivalents of blood DNA were amplified for TRB. One tube held mixed TRB-A and TRB-B primer pools for touch-down PCR. TCRdb re-analyzed the multiplex PCR reads; it lists each CDR3 protein once, without DNA. The repertoire table contains some 6,200 distinct CDR3 sequences. What was sequenced was peripheral blood. These receptors were collected from a human donor with an autoimmune cytopenia or autoimmune hepatitis (not recorded which).

This clonotype counts as medium-sized (0.01 to 0.1%) by frequency. V gene TRBV19 combines with J gene TRBJ2-1. The CDR3 is 12 residues long. The germline CDR1 and CDR2 sequences are LNHDA and SQIVND (reference sequence). The CDR3 loop is CASSFIDNEQFF.

Frequency places this clonotype as medium-sized. The V call is TRBV19, the J call TRBJ2-7; TCRdb's D call, TRBD1, is unchecked because there is no DNA. The CDR3 covers 15 residues. Germline lookup yields CDR1 LNHDA and CDR2 SQIVND (reference sequence). The CDR3 loop is CASSMRQGDSYEQYF.

Its frequency marks this clonotype as medium-sized. V and J are TRBV12-3 or TRBV12-4 and TRBJ1-4. CDR3 length: 14 amino acids. This chain's CDR3 is CASRERSTNEKLFF.

This clonotype is called medium-sized based on its frequency. The chain carries TRBV15 and TRBJ2-1; the D gene TCRdb calls, TRBD2, cannot be checked with no DNA. The length of the CDR3 is 14 residues. Germline V gene lookup returns CDR1 LNHNV and CDR2 YYDKDF (reference sequence). The chain's CDR3 is CATSRGAWTGEQFF.

Its frequency marks this clonotype as medium-sized (0.01 to 0.1%). The rearrangement links TRBV14 to TRBJ2-1; with no DNA, the TCRdb D assignment of TRBD2 cannot be verified. This CDR3 comprises 17 residues. Germline V lookup: CDR1 SGHDN, CDR2 FVKESK. This chain's CDR3 is CASSHREGFFSYNEQFF.

This clonotype is called medium-sized based on its frequency. V and J are TRBV28 and TRBJ2-2; there is no DNA to check the TCRdb D call of TRBD1. The germline CDR1 and CDR2 sequences are MDHEN and SYDVKM. CDR3 length: 18 residues. The CDR3 here is CASSLLTGTRSHTGELFF. The full variable domain, completed using reference TRBV28 and TRBJ2-2, is DVKVTQSSRYLVKRTGEKVFLECVQDMDHENMFWYRQDPGLGLRLIYFSYDVKMKEKGDIPEGYSVSREKKERFSLILESASTNQTSMYLCASSLLTGTRSHTGELFFGEGSRLTVL.

The CDR3 loop is CASSPEDRRLYEQYF. The chain links TRBV18 to TRBJ2-7; TCRdb designates TRBD1, a call that cannot be tested without DNA. CDR1 and CDR2 (germline): KGHSH, LQKENI. The CDR3 is 15 residues long.

This clonotype is deemed medium-sized by its frequency. The chain has TRBV5-1 and TRBJ2-3. Germline V gives CDR1 SGHRS, CDR2 YFSETQ. The CDR3 runs 13 residues. The CDR3 is CASRVWYTDTQYF.

The chain carries TRBV12-3 or TRBV12-4 and TRBJ1-1; TCRdb returns TRBD1, unconfirmable since there is no DNA. This CDR3 has 14 residues. CDR3 in amino acids: CASPCRGGNTEAFF.

Its frequency marks this clonotype as medium-sized. The rearrangement links TRBV15 to TRBJ2-3; TCRdb selects TRBD1, and the lack of DNA leaves this call unchecked. Germline values: CDR1 LNHNV, CDR2 YYDKDF (reference sequence). This CDR3 contains 15 residues. CDR3 region: CATSRVSGGPDTQYF.

By frequency, this clonotype is medium-sized (0.01 to 0.1%). This chain connects TRBV5-1 to TRBJ2-2. CDR3 length: 16 residues. Germline CDR1 SGHRS, CDR2 YFSETQ. The CDR3 sequence: CASSLESTPTTGELFF.

The chain is built from TRBV4-2 and TRBJ2-4; TCRdb calls TRBD1, which cannot be checked without DNA. There are 19 residues in the CDR3. Per the germline V gene, CDR1 is LGHNA and CDR2 is YNFKEQ. The CDR3: CASSQDSLRGDIAKNIQYF.

Its frequency marks this clonotype as medium-sized. V gene TRBV10-3 combines with J gene TRBJ1-1; no DNA is available, so the TRBD1 call from TCRdb remains unchecked. Germline lookup yields CDR1 ENHRY and CDR2 SYGVKD. The CDR3 covers 13 residues. This chain's CDR3 is CAISMTDNTEAFF.

J is TRBJ1-1 and V is TRBV18. This CDR3 comprises 12 residues. The germline V gene encodes CDR1 KGHSH and CDR2 LQKENI. This chain's CDR3 is CASATVGTEAFF.

This clonotype counts as medium-sized (0.01 to 0.1%) by frequency. The rearrangement uses TRBV19 and TRBJ1-6. Germline CDR1 reads LNHDA; CDR2 reads SQIVND (reference sequence). This CDR3 region has 13 residues. The CDR3 here is CASRDGYNSPLHF.

The chain uses TRBV7-2 and TRBJ1-1. The germline gives CDR1 SGHTA, CDR2 FQGNSA. The CDR3 is 14 amino acids. The CDR3 sequence: CASNFDRTGAEAFF.

This rearrangement joins TRBV24-1 to TRBJ1-2; TCRdb's D gene call, TRBD1, goes unchecked for lack of DNA. Germline values: CDR1 KGHDR, CDR2 SFDVKD. The CDR3 runs 15 residues. The CDR3 protein is CATSDTGTGIRGYTF.

This sequence joins TRBV5-1 and TRBJ2-3; as DNA is missing, the TRBD1 call by TCRdb cannot be tested. Per germline, CDR1 SGHRS and CDR2 YFSETQ. The CDR3 is made up of 15 amino acids. CDR3 in amino acids: CASSLGGAGIDTQYF. Together with reference TRBV5-1 and TRBJ2-3, the CDR3 gives the full variable domain: KAGVTQTPRYLIKTRGQQVTLSCSPISGHRSVSWYQQTPGQGLQFLFEYFSETQRNKGNFPGRFSGRQFSNSRSEMNVSTLELGDSALYLCASSLGGAGIDTQYFGPGTRLTVL.

The CDR3 sequence: CASSLVLYNSPLHF. The chain joins TRBV28 to TRBJ1-6. From germline, CDR1 is MDHEN and CDR2 SYDVKM. The CDR3 has 14 residues.